This entry concerns a single T cell receptor beta chain. Its target is not known. This sample is drawn from a study of shared clonotypes between healthy human individuals. Study at large: Per-donor plates numbered three CD4 naive, three CD4 memory, two CD8 naive and one CD8 memory.

The CDR3 has 17 amino acids. Germline assignment: CDR1 SEHNR and CDR2 FQNEAQ (reference sequence). Trimming shortened V by 0 bases and J by 0 bases, and 12 bases separated the two germline ends. Assay used: immunoSEQ multiplex PCR; TCRdb lists only in-frame clones, some missing. The table shows 2 million to 3 million clones, with 90% to 95% occurring only once. Findings and limits, study-wide: In several donors, about 5% of naive CD4 clonotypes appeared in common. Sample collection involved blood only; tissue repertoires are likely different. Clonotype sharing among donors was thought likely to change with sequencing depth.

The sequence came from a man younger than 35 in good health. Some clones in this sample may be carry-over from other donors' samples. Material for sequencing was naive CD4+ T cells from PBMCs. Sample subset: CD45RA+ positively selected. The V gene is TRBV7-9, the J gene TRBJ1-5; a possible D gene is TRBD1 (5 bases). Here the CDR3 reads CASSLAGTGYSNQPQHF. The CDR3 DNA sequence: TGTGCCAGCAGCTTAGCCGGGACGGGTTATAGCAATCAGCCCCAGCATTTT. Looking up the rest from reference TRBV7-9 and TRBJ1-5 gives the full variable domain: DTGVSQNPRHKITKRGQNVTFRCDPISEHNRLYWYRQTLGQGPEFLTYFQNEAQLEKSRLLSDRFSAERPKGSFSTLEIQRTEQGDSAMYLCASSLAGTGYSNQPQHFGDGTRLSIL.